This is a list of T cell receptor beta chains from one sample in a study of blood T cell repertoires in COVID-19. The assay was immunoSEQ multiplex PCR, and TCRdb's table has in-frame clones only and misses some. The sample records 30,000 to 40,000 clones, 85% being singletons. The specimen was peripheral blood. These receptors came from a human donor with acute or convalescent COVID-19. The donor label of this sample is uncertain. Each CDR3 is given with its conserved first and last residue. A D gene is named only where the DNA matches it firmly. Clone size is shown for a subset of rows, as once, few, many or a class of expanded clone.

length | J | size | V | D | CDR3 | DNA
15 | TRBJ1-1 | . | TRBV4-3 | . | CASSQSGIIDTEAFF | TGCGCCAGCAGCCAATCCGGGATCATCGACACTGAAGCTTTCTTT
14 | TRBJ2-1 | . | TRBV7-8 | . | CASSPREDYNEQFF | TGTGCCAGCAGCCCCCGGGAAGACTACAATGAGCAGTTCTTC
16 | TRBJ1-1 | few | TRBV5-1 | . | CASSLGSANPNTEAFF | TGCGCCAGCAGCTTGGGCTCCGCTAATCCAAACACTGAAGCTTTCTTT
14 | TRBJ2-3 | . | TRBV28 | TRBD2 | CASGQTSGVGTQYF | TGTGCCAGCGGACAGACTAGCGGCGTCGGTACGCAGTATTTT
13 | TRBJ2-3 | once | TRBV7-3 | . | CASSLPGLDTQYF | TGTGCCAGCAGCCTACCGGGGTTGGATACGCAGTATTTT
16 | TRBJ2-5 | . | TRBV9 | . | CASSVTPLIGGGTQYF | TGTGCCAGCAGCGTAACTCCCTTAATCGGGGGTGGGACCCAGTACTTC
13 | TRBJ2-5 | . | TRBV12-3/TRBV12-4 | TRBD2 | CASSSGLLETQYF | TGTGCCAGCAGTTCGGGACTACTAGAGACCCAGTACTTC
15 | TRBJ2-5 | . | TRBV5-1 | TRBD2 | CASSSLSGGTETQYF | TGCGCCAGCAGCTCCTTAAGCGGGGGAACTGAGACCCAGTACTTC
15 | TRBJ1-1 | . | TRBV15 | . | CATSRGGNMNTEAFF | TGTGCCACCAGCAGAGGCGGCAACATGAACACTGAAGCTTTCTTT
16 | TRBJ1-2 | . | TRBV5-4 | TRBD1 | CASSLVGQGQTYGYTF | TGTGCCAGCAGCCTCGTCGGACAGGGGCAAACCTATGGCTACACCTTC
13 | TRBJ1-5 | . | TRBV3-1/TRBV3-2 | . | CASSKRRGQPQHF | TGTGCCAGCAGCAAAAGGAGGGGTCAGCCCCAGCATTTT
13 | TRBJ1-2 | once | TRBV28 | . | CASSFSQDYGYTF | TGTGCCAGCAGTTTTTCGCAGGATTATGGCTACACCTTC
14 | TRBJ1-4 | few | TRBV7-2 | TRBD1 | CASSFGTVNEKLFF | TGTGCCAGCAGCTTCGGGACAGTCAATGAAAAACTGTTTTTT
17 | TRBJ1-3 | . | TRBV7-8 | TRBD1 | CASSQSYGTDSGNTIYF | TGTGCCAGCAGCCAATCGTACGGGACAGACTCTGGAAACACCATATATTTT
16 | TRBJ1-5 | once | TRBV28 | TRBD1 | CASSLQTGGRGQPQHF | TGTGCCAGCAGTTTACAGACAGGGGGGCGCGGTCAGCCCCAGCATTTT
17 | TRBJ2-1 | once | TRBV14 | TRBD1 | CASSQQGTGGTYNEQFF | TGTGCCAGCAGCCAACAAGGGACAGGGGGGACATACAATGAGCAGTTCTTC
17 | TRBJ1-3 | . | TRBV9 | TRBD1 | CASSPPGTGGFGNTIYF | TGTGCCAGCAGCCCCCCGGGGACAGGGGGCTTTGGAAACACCATATATTTT
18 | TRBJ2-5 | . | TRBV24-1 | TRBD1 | CATSPSPTGGMYQETQYF | TGTGCCACCAGTCCTAGTCCCACAGGGGGCATGTACCAAGAGACCCAGTACTTC
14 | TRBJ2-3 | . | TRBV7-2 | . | CASSPGVASDTQYF | TGTGCCAGCAGCCCCGGTGTAGCGTCAGATACGCAGTATTTT
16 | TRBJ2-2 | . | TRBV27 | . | CASSQSGTTNTGELFF | TGTGCCAGCAGTCAATCCGGGACAACGAACACCGGGGAGCTGTTTTTT
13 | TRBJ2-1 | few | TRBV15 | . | CATSRDGLTEQFF | TGTGCCACCAGCAGAGACGGACTTACTGAGCAGTTCTTC
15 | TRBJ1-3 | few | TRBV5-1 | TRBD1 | CASSARGLSGNTIYF | TGCGCCAGCAGCGCCAGGGGGCTTTCCGGAAACACCATATATTTT
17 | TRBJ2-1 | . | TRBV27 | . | CASSLTAGYISYNEQFF | TGTGCCAGCAGTTTAACCGCGGGGTATATTTCCTACAATGAGCAGTTCTTC
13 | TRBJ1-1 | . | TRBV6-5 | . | CASIKSGNTEAFF | TGTGCCAGCATAAAGTCAGGGAACACTGAAGCTTTCTTT
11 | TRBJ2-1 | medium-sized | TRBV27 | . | CASSFGQEQFF | TGTGCCAGCAGTTTTGGACAGGAGCAGTTCTTC
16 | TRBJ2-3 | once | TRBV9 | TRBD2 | CASSVGTSGSTDTQYF | TGTGCCAGCAGCGTAGGGACTAGCGGGTCCACAGATACGCAGTATTTT
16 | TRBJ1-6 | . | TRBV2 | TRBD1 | CASRTGTGRSDSPLHF | TGTGCCAGCAGAACCGGGACAGGCCGCTCGGATTCACCCCTCCACTTT
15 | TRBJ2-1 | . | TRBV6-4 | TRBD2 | CASSPSLAGGNEQFF | TGTGCCAGCAGTCCCTCACTAGCGGGGGGGAATGAGCAGTTCTTC
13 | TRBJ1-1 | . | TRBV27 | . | CASGSRVETEAFF | TGTGCCAGTGGCTCCAGGGTGGAGACTGAAGCTTTCTTT
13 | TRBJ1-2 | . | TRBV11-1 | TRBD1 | CASSFDREGTCTF | TGTGCCAGCAGCTTCGACAGGGAAGGTACCTGCACCTTC
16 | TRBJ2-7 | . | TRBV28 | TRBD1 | CASSRLSGTGGYEQYF | TGTGCCAGCAGTCGATTATCCGGGACAGGGGGCTACGAGCAGTACTTC
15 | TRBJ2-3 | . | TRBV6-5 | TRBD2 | CASSYASGDPDTQYF | TGTGCCAGCAGTTACGCTAGCGGGGATCCAGATACGCAGTATTTT
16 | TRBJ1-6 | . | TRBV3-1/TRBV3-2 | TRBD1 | CASSQPGTGTHSPLHF | TGTGCCAGCAGCCAACCCGGGACAGGGACGCATTCACCCCTCCACTTT
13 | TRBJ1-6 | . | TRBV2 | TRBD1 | CASLDRENSPLHF | TGTGCCAGCCTGGACAGGGAAAATTCACCCCTCCACTTT
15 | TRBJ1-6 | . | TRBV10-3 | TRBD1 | CAISDHQGQLSPLHF | TGTGCCATCAGTGACCACCAGGGACAGCTATCACCCCTCCACTTT
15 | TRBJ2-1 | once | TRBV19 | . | CASSAGFRSYNEQFF | TGTGCCAGTAGTGCAGGATTCAGATCCTACAATGAGCAGTTCTTC
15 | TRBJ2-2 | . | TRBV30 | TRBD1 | CALSPGQGGTGELFF | TGTGCTCTTTCCCCGGGACAGGGGGGAACCGGGGAGCTGTTTTTT